This TCR beta chain comes out of a study of spatial heterogeneity in lung cancer. General study points: One measure, the expanded intratumoral alpha and beta TCR count, tracked tumor mutation counts. When ubiquitous and regional expanded TCRs were counted, their numbers tracked ubiquitous and regional nonsynonymous mutations, respectively.

Time point noted: sample taken at primary tumor resection. This clonotype was picked up many times. Its antigen remains unknown. TCRdb called the 5' RACE reads again in MiXCR, with one record for every CDR3 protein. The sample records about 9,100 distinct CDR3 sequences, about 6% being singletons. The CDR3 sequence is 15 residues long. V lost 1 base, J lost 2 bases, and 12 bases lay in between. Germline V lookup: CDR1 SGHTA, CDR2 FQGNSA. The input for sequencing was lung tumor tissue, taken at surgery. The genes are TRBV7-2 and TRBJ2-7; D might be TRBD1 or TRBD2, each matching 7 bases. The sequence was collected from a female donor with early-stage non-small cell lung cancer. CDR3 nucleotide sequence: TGTGCCAGCAGCTTAGGACAGGGAGGGACCTACGAGCAGTACTTC. This gives the protein CASSLGQGGTYEQYF.